The T cell receptor beta chain under discussion was sequenced for a study of blood T cell repertoires in COVID-19. Those enrolled, adults aged roughly 18 to 89 years, came from under 25 US areas. Repertoires were generated with immunoSEQ multiplex PCR, while TCRdb's copy carries only in-frame clones and drops some. Found here are fewer than 450,000 clones, about 90% of them singletons; the top ten hold roughly 0.66%. Sequenced material: PBMCs or T cells enriched from blood (not recorded which). The sequence came from a young man who had recovered from COVID-19.

The DNA for the CDR3 is TGTGCCAGCAGTCGGGACAGGAGCACCGGCTACACCTTC. Its translation: CASSRDRSTGYTF. The rearrangement joins TRBV6-5 to TRBJ1-2, with TRBD1 matching over 8 bases. This CDR3 is built from 13 residues. The V segment lost 5 bases and the J segment 8 bases; nucleotides outside the gene matches: 7. Per germline, CDR1 MNHEY and CDR2 SVGAGI.